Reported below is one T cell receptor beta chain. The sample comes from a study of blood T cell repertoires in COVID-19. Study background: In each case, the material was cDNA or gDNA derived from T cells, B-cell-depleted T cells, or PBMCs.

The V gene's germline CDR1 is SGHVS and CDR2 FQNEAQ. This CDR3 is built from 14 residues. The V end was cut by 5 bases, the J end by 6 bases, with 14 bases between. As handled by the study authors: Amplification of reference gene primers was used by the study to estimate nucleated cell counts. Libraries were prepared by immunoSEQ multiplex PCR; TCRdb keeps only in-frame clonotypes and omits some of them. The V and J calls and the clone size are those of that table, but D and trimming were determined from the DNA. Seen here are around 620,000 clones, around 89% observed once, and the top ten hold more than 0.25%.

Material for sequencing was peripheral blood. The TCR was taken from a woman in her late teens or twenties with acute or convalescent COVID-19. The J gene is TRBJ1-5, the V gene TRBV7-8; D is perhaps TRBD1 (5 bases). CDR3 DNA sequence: TGTGCCAGCAGCAAAGGAGGGGTCGGTCAGCCCCAGCATTTT. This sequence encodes CASSKGGVGQPQHF.